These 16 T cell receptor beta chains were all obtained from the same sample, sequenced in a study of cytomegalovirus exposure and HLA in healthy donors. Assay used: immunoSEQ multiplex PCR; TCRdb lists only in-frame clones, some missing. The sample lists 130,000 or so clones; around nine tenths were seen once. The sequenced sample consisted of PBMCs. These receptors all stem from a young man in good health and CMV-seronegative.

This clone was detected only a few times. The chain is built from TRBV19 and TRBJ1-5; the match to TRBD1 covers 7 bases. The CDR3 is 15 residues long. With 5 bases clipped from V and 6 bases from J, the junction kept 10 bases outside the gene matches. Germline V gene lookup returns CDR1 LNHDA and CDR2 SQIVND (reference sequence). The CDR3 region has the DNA TGTGCCAGTAGTTTGAGCAGGGGGTTTGGTCAGCCCCAGCATTTT. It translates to CASSLSRGFGQPQHF. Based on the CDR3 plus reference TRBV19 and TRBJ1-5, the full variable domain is DGGITQSPKYLFRKEGQNVTLSCEQNLNHDAMYWYRQDPGQGLRLIYYSQIVNDFQKGDIAEGYSVSREKKESFPLTVTSAQKNPTAFYLCASSLSRGFGQPQHFGDGTRLSIL.

The CDR3: CASSPDSYSNQPQHF. CDR3 coding DNA: TGTGCCAGTTCTCCCGACAGTTATAGCAATCAGCCCCAGCATTTT. The chain uses TRBV19 and TRBJ1-5, with D possibly matching TRBD1 (5 bases). The CDR3 contains 15 residues. V dropped 8 bases and J dropped 0 bases, with 14 bases sitting between them. Germline V gene lookup returns CDR1 LNHDA and CDR2 SQIVND (reference sequence).

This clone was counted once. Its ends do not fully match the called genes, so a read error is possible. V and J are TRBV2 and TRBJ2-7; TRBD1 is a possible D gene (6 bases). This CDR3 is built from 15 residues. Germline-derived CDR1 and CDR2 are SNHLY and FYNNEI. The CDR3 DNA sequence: TGTGCCAGCAATGAACCCGGGACAAGGCACTACGAGCAGTACTTC. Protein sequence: CASNEPGTRHYEQYF.

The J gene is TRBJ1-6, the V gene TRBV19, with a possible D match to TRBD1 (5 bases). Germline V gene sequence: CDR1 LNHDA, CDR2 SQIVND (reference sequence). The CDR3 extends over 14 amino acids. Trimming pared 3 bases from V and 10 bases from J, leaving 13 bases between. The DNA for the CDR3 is TGTGCCAGTAGTATCGGAGGGGTACTGTCACCCCTCCACTTT. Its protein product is CASSIGGVLSPLHF.

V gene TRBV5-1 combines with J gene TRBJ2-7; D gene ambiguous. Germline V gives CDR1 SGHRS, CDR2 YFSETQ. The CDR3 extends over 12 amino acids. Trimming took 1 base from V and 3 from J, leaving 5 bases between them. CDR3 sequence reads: CASSLTDYEQYF. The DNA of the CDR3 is TGCGCCAGCAGCTTGACTGACTACGAGCAGTACTTC.

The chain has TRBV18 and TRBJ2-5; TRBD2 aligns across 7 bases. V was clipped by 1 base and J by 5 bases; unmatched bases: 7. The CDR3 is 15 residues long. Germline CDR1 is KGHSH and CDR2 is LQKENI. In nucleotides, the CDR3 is TGTGCCAGCTCACCACAGGGAGGGAACTGGGAGACCCAGTACTTC. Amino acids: CASSPQGGNWETQYF.

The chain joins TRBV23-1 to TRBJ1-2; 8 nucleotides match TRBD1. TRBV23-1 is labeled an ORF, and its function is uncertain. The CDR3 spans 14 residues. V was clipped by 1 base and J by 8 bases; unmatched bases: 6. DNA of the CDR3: TGCGCCAGCAGTCAATTGCAGGGGGCTCGCGGCTACACCTTC. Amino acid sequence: CASSQLQGARGYTF.

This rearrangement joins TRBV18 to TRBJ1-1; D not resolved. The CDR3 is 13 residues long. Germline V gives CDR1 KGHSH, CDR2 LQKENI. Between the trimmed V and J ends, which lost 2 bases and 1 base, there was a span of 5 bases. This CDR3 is CASSPSGNTEAFF. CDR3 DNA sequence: TGTGCCAGCTCACCATCAGGGAACACTGAAGCTTTCTTT.

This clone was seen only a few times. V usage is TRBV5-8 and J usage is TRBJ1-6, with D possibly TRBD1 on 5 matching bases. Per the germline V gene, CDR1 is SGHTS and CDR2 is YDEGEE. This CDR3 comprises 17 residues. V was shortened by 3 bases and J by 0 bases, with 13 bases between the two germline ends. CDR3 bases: TGTGCCAGCAGCTCATATGGGGGGAGCTCCTATAATTCACCCCTCCACTTT. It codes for CASSSYGGSSYNSPLHF.

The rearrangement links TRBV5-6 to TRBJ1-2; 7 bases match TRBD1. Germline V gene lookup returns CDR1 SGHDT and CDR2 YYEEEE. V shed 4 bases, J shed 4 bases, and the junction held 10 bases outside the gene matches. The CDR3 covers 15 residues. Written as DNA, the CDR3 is TGTGCCAGCAGCCCGACCCGGGACAGACCCTATGGCTACACCTTC. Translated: CASSPTRDRPYGYTF.

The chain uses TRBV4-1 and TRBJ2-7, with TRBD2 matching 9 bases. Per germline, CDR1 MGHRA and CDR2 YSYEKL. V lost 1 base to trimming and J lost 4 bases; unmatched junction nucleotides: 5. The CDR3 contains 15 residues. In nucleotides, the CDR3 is TGCGCCAGCAGCCAAGCGCCGGGACTAGCTTACGAGCAGTACTTC. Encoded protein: CASSQAPGLAYEQYF.

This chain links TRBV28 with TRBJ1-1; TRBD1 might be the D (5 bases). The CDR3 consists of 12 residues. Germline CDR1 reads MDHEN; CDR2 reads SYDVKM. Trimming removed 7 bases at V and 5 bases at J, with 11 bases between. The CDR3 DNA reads TGTGCCAGCACCCTTCAGGGTACTGAAGCTTTCTTT. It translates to CASTLQGTEAFF.

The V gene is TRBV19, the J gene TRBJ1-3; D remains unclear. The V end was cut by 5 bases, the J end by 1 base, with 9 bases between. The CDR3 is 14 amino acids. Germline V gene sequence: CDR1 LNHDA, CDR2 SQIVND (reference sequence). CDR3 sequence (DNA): TGTGCCAGTAGTCCCCAGACATCTGGAAACACCATATATTTT. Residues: CASSPQTSGNTIYF.

CDR3 region: CASSLARVEVTEAFF. The CDR3 nucleotides read TGTGCCAGCAGCTTAGCGCGTGTCGAGGTCACTGAAGCTTTCTTT. The chain uses TRBV7-9 and TRBJ1-1; D is unclear. CDR3 length: 15 residues. Germline V gene data show CDR1 as SEHNR and CDR2 as FQNEAQ (reference sequence). Trimming took 0 bases from V and 4 from J, leaving 12 bases between them.

The CDR3 DNA follows: TGTGCCAGCTCCCCGCCACAGAAAGAGACCCAGTACTTC. It specifies CASSPPQKETQYF. The chain recombines TRBV18 with TRBJ2-5, with unresolved D. The V gene's germline CDR1 is KGHSH and CDR2 LQKENI. The V end lost 6 bases, the J end lost 3 bases, and 11 bases lay between the germline ends. The CDR3 consists of 13 residues. The whole variable domain, remainder taken from reference TRBV18 and TRBJ2-5, is NAGVMQNPRHLVRRRGQEARLRCSPMKGHSHVYWYRQLPEEGLKFMVYLQKENIIDESGMPKERFSAEFPKEGPSILRIQQVVRGDSAAYFCASSPPQKETQYFGPGTRLLVL.

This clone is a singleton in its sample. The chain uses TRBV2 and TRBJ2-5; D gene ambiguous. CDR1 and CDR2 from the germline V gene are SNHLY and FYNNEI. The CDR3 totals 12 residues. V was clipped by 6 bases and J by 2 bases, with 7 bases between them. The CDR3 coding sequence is TGTGCCAGCAGCCGCAGACAAGAGACCCAGTACTTC. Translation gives CASSRRQETQYF. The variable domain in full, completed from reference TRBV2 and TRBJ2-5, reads EPEVTQTPSHQVTQMGQEVILRCVPISNHLYFYWYRQILGQKVEFLVSFYNNEISEKSEIFDDQFSVERPDGSNFTLKIRSTKLEDSAMYFCASSRRQETQYFGPGTRLLVL.